Shown below are 21 T cell receptor beta chains from a single sample sequenced in a study of cytomegalovirus exposure and HLA in healthy donors. The PCR employed 60 Vbeta primers together with 13 Jbeta primers. Sequencing was performed with immunoSEQ multiplex PCR; in TCRdb, only in-frame clones are kept and a portion is missing. The table includes just over 150,000 clones, roughly 80% detected once. The specimen was PBMCs. The origin of the receptors is a woman under 40 in good health and CMV-seronegative.

The chain couples TRBV5-1 to TRBJ2-3, with 9 nucleotides matching TRBD2. Per germline, CDR1 SGHRS and CDR2 YFSETQ. This CDR3 spans 17 amino acids. V lost 4 bases, J lost 2 bases, and 11 bases stayed unmatched. The CDR3 is CASSRGSGGSFTDTQYF. In nucleotides, the CDR3 is TGCGCCAGCAGCCGGGGGAGCGGGGGGAGCTTCACAGATACGCAGTATTTT.

A few counts support this clone. The genes are TRBV4-2 and TRBJ1-2; unclear D gene. CDR1 LGHNA and CDR2 YNFKEQ come from the germline V gene. This CDR3 is built from 15 residues. Trimming took off 1 base at V and 0 bases at J, with 9 bases between the two ends. CDR3 coding DNA: TGTGCCAGCAGCCAAGTCGGGGATTCTAACTATGGCTACACCTTC. Its protein is CASSQVGDSNYGYTF.

V usage is TRBV7-9 and J usage is TRBJ1-2, with D possibly TRBD1 on 5 matching bases. Trimming cost V 0 bases and J 4 bases, with 15 bases left between them. The germline CDR1 and CDR2 sequences are SEHNR and FQNEAQ (reference sequence). This CDR3 has 16 residues. In DNA form, the CDR3 reads TGTGCCAGCAGCTTAGCGCTACAGGACTACTTCTATGGCTACACCTTC. It translates to CASSLALQDYFYGYTF.

In its sample, this clone was seen once. CDR3 protein: CASSSFGLAGGPPDTQYF. CDR3 bases: TGTGCCAGCAGCTCTTTCGGACTAGCGGGGGGGCCCCCAGATACGCAGTATTTT. The chain combines TRBV7-3 with TRBJ2-3; TRBD2 matches 15 bases. The CDR3 spans 18 residues. Germline-derived CDR1 and CDR2 are SGHTA and FQGTGA. The J segment lost 4 bases and the V segment lost 4 bases, leaving 9 bases of the junction unmatched.

The V and J genes are TRBV7-9 and TRBJ2-1; TRBD2 aligns across 10 bases. V was clipped by 1 base and J by 8 bases; unmatched bases: 5. The germline V gene has CDR1 SEHNR and CDR2 FQNEAQ (reference sequence). This CDR3 contains 15 residues. This CDR3 is CASSLDSGGAHEQFF. The CDR3 DNA reads as TGTGCCAGCAGCTTAGACAGCGGGGGGGCCCATGAGCAGTTCTTC.

The chain is built from TRBV6-7 and TRBJ1-6; the D gene is possibly TRBD1 (5 bases). TRBV6-7 is placed among ORFs of uncertain function. This CDR3 contains 9 residues. The V gene lost 11 bases and the J gene lost 13 bases, with 9 bases spanning the gap. The CDR3, as DNA: TGTGCCGCACAGGAGCCCCTCCACTTT. This sequence encodes CAAQEPLHF.

The chain has TRBV5-6 and TRBJ2-5; no clear D gene. Germline V gives CDR1 SGHDT, CDR2 YYEEEE. The CDR3 covers 11 residues. Trimming stripped 1 base from V and 5 bases from J, with 3 bases between. This CDR3 is CASSLSETQYF. CDR3 bases: TGTGCCAGCAGCTTGTCTGAGACCCAGTACTTC.

This rearrangement joins TRBV7-9 to TRBJ1-2; no clear D. The V end lost 8 bases, the J end lost 2 bases, and 6 bases lay between the germline ends. Germline CDR1 SEHNR, CDR2 FQNEAQ (reference sequence). The CDR3 is 11 amino acids. The CDR3 nucleotides are TGTGCCAGCGGCCTCAACTATGGCTACACCTTC. It is translated as CASGLNYGYTF.

The V gene is TRBV9, the J gene TRBJ2-3; D perhaps matches TRBD1 (5 bases). CDR1 and CDR2 from the germline V gene are SGDLS and YYNGEE. Trimming removed 7 bases at V and 1 base at J, with 10 bases between. The CDR3 has 13 amino acids. CDR3 sequence reads: CASEQVRTDTQYF. In DNA, the CDR3 is TGTGCCAGCGAACAGGTTCGCACAGATACGCAGTATTTT.

The rearrangement uses TRBV28 and TRBJ2-7; the D is unclear. From germline, CDR1 is MDHEN and CDR2 SYDVKM. The CDR3 is 10 amino acids. V was cut by 4 bases and J by 7 bases, with 5 bases left in between. The CDR3 DNA is TGTGCCAGCAGTTCTCTAGAGCAGTACTTC. Its translation is CASSSLEQYF.

DNA for the CDR3: TGTGCCAGCAGCTTAGTTCAGGGTTCCTACGAGCAGTACTTC. Amino acid sequence: CASSLVQGSYEQYF. The rearrangement links TRBV7-9 to TRBJ2-7; D may be TRBD1 (5 bases). CDR1 is SEHNR and CDR2 is FQNEAQ in the germline V gene (reference sequence). Trimming stripped 1 base from V and 1 base from J, with 8 bases between. The CDR3 consists of 14 residues.

The V call is TRBV19, the J call TRBJ1-2; tentative D call: TRBD1 (6 bases). Germline assignment: CDR1 LNHDA and CDR2 SQIVND (reference sequence). V dropped 9 bases and J dropped 6 bases, with 17 bases sitting between them. The CDR3 has 13 residues. This CDR3 reads CASRPGHEHGYTF. CDR3 DNA: TGTGCCAGCCGTCCGGGACACGAACATGGCTACACCTTC.

The V call is TRBV5-1, the J call TRBJ1-1; D is unresolved. The V and J ends lost 0 bases and 1 base respectively, with 7 bases between them. The CDR3 spans 14 residues. Germline V gives CDR1 SGHRS, CDR2 YFSETQ. The DNA for the CDR3 is TGCGCCAGCAGCTTGGACAGACAGAACACTGAAGCTTTCTTT. It is translated as CASSLDRQNTEAFF.

The chain uses TRBV2 and TRBJ2-1; weak D call: TRBD1 (5 bases). The CDR3 runs to 16 residues. V was trimmed by 7 bases and J by 4 bases, leaving 20 bases between them. Germline-derived CDR1 and CDR2 are SNHLY and FYNNEI. CDR3 in amino acids: CASNHRLLPKYNEQFF. The CDR3 DNA follows: TGTGCCAGCAACCACAGGCTACTCCCTAAATACAATGAGCAGTTCTTC.

As DNA, the CDR3 is TGTGCCAGCAGTTACTCGGGGCCAGGGGATGCCTACGAGCAGTACTTC. Its protein product is CASSYSGPGDAYEQYF. The V and J genes are TRBV6-5 and TRBJ2-7, with D perhaps matching TRBD1 (6 bases). Per the germline V gene, CDR1 is MNHEY and CDR2 is SVGAGI. The CDR3 is 16 amino acids. V shed 0 bases and J shed 2 bases, with 14 bases lying between them.

This clone was counted a few times. The rearrangement joins TRBV10-3 to TRBJ2-5; D ambiguous. Germline CDR1 is ENHRY and CDR2 is SYGVKD. This CDR3 is built from 14 residues. The V and J ends lost 2 bases and 4 bases respectively, with 11 bases between them. CDR3 nucleotides: TGTGCCATCAGTGAGGACATGGGTACAGAGACCCAGTACTTC. Its protein product is CAISEDMGTETQYF.

The chain recombines TRBV5-1 with TRBJ2-1, with 7 bases matching TRBD1. V lost 4 bases to trimming and J lost 3 bases; unmatched junction nucleotides: 4. The CDR3 length is 14 residues. From germline, CDR1 is SGHRS and CDR2 YFSETQ. CDR3 region: CASSAGTVYNEQFF. The DNA for the CDR3 is TGCGCCAGCAGCGCCGGGACAGTCTACAATGAGCAGTTCTTC.

This clone was detected a few times. The chain employs TRBV7-8 and TRBJ2-4; TRBD2 might be the D (6 bases). The CDR3 consists of 19 residues. The ends were cut back, 1 base at V and 0 bases at J, with 19 bases in the middle. In germline, CDR1 is SGHVS, CDR2 FQNEAQ. The CDR3 DNA is TGTGCCAGCAGCTTAGTGGGGGGAAGAACCGACGTAGCCAAAAACATTCAGTACTTC. It encodes CASSLVGGRTDVAKNIQYF. Using reference TRBV7-8 and TRBJ2-4 for the parts outside the CDR3, the full variable domain is GAGVSQSPRYKVAKRGQDVALRCDPISGHVSLFWYQQALGQGPEFLTYFQNEAQLDKSGLPSDRFFAERPEGSVSTLKIQRTQQEDSAVYLCASSLVGGRTDVAKNIQYFGAGTRLSVL.

The V call is TRBV5-1, the J call TRBJ1-1; D may be TRBD1 (6 bases). V dropped 3 bases and J dropped 5 bases, with 17 bases sitting between them. There are 15 residues in the CDR3. Germline lookup yields CDR1 SGHRS and CDR2 YFSETQ. CDR3 sequence: CASSSIKGGQTEAFF. The DNA of the CDR3 is TGCGCCAGCAGCTCCATAAAGGGGGGGCAGACTGAAGCTTTCTTT.

V gene TRBV5-1 combines with J gene TRBJ2-7; 10 positions match TRBD1. The germline V gene encodes CDR1 SGHRS and CDR2 YFSETQ. CDR3 size: 14 residues. J gave up 3 bases and V 2 bases, and 2 bases lay outside the gene matches. This chain's CDR3 is CASSFRTGGYEQYF. The CDR3 DNA sequence: TGCGCCAGCAGCTTCAGGACAGGGGGCTACGAGCAGTACTTC.

This chain joins TRBV5-1 and TRBJ1-4; D remains ambiguous. Germline values: CDR1 SGHRS, CDR2 YFSETQ. The CDR3 has 13 residues. V shed 2 bases and J shed 5 bases, with 7 bases lying between them. Here the CDR3 DNA reads TGCGCCAGCAGCTTAACCCAGAATGAAAAACTGTTTTTT. Encoded protein: CASSLTQNEKLFF.